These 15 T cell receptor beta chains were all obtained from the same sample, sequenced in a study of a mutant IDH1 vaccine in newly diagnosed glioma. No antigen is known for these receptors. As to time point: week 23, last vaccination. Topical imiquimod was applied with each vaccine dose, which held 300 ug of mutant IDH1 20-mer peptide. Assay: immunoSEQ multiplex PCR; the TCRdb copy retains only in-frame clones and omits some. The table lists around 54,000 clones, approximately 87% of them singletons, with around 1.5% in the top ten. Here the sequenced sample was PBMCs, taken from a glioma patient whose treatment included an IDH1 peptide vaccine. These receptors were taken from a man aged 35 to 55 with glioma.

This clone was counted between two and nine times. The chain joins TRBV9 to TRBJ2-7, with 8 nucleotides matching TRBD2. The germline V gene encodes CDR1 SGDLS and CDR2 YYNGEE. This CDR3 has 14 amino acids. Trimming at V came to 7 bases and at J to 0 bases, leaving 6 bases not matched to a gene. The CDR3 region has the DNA TGTGCCAGCTTTTTTAGCGGGGCCTCCTACGAGCAGTACTTC. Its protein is CASFFSGASYEQYF.

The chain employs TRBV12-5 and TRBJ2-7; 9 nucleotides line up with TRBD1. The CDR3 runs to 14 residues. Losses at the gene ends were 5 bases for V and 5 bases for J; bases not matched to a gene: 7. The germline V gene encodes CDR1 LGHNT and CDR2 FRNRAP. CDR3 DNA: TGTGCTAGTGGTCCCGGACAGGGGATCCACGAGCAGTACTTC. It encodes CASGPGQGIHEQYF.

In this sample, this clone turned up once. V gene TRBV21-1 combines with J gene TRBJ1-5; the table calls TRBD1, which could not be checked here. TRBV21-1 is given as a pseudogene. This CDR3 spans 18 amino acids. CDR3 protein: CASSKGGDREDSNQPQHF. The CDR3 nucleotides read TGTGCCAGCAGCAAAGGGGGGGACAGGGAGGATAGCAATCAGCCCCAGCATTTT.

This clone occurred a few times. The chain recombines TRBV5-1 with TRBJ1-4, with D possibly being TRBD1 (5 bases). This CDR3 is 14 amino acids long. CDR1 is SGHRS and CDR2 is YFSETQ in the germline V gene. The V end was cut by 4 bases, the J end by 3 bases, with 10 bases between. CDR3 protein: CASSQDSANEKLFF. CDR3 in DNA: TGCGCCAGCAGCCAAGACAGTGCTAATGAAAAACTGTTTTTT.

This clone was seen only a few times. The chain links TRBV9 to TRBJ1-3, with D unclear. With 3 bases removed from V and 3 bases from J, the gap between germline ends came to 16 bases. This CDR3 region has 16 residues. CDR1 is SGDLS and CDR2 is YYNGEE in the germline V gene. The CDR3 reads CASSGTRSRYGNTIYF. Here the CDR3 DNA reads TGTGCCAGCAGCGGTACCCGTTCACGCTATGGAAACACCATATATTTT.

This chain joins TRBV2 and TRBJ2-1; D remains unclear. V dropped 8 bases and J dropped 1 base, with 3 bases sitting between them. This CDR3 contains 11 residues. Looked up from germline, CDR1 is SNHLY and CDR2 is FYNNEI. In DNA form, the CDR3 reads TGTGCCAGCCGTTCCTACAATGAGCAGTTCTTC. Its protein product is CASRSYNEQFF. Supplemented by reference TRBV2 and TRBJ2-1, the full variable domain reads EPEVTQTPSHQVTQMGQEVILRCVPISNHLYFYWYRQILGQKVEFLVSFYNNEISEKSEIFDDQFSVERPDGSNFTLKIRSTKLEDSAMYFCASRSYNEQFFGPGTRLTVL.

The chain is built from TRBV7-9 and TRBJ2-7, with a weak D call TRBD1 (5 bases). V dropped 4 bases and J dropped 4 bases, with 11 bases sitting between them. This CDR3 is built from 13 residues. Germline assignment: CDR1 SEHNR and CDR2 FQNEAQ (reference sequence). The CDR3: CASSSGMGYEQYF. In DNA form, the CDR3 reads TGTGCCAGCAGCTCAGGGATGGGGTACGAGCAGTACTTC.

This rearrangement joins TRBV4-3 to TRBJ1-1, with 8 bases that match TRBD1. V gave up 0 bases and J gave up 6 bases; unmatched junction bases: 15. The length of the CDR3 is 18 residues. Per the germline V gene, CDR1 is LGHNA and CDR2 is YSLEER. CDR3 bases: TGCGCCAGCAGCCAAGACTTTGTTTTAGGCCCAGGGGGCCCTGAAGCTTTCTTT. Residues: CASSQDFVLGPGGPEAFF.

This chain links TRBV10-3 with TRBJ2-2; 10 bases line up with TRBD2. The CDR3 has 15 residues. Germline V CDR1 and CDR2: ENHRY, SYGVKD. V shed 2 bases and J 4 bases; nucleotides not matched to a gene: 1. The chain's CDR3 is CAISEVAGGTGELFF. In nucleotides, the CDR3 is TGTGCCATCAGTGAGGTAGCGGGAGGCACCGGGGAGCTGTTTTTT.

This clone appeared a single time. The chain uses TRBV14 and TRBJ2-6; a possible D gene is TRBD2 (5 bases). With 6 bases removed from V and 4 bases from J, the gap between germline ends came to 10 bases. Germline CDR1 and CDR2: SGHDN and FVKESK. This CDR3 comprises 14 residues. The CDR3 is CASSPRLGANVLTF. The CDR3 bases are TGTGCCAGCAGTCCCCGACTAGGGGCCAACGTCCTGACTTTC.

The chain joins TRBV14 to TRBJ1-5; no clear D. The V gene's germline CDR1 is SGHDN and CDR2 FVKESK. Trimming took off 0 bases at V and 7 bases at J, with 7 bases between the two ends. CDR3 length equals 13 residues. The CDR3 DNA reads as TGTGCCAGCAGCCAAGATTCGGTCCAGCCCCAGCATTTT. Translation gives CASSQDSVQPQHF.

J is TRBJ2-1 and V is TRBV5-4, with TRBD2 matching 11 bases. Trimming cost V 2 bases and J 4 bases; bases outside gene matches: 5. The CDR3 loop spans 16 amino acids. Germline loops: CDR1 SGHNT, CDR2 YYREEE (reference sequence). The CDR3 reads CASSLPGLAAYNEQFF. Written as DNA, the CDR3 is TGTGCCAGCAGCTTACCGGGACTAGCGGCTTACAATGAGCAGTTCTTC.

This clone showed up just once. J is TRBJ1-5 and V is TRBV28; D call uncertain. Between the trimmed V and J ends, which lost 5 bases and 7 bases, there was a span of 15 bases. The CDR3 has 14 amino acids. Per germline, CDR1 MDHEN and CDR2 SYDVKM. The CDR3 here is CASSNPQIRQPQHF. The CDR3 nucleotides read TGTGCCAGCAGTAATCCACAGATCAGACAGCCCCAGCATTTT.

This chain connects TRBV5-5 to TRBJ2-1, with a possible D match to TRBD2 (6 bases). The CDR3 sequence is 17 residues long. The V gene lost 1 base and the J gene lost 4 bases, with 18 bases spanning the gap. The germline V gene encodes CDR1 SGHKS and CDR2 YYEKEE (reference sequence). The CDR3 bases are TGTGCCAGCAGCTTGTGGGGGGTCCCTAGCGTATACAATGAGCAGTTCTTC. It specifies CASSLWGVPSVYNEQFF.

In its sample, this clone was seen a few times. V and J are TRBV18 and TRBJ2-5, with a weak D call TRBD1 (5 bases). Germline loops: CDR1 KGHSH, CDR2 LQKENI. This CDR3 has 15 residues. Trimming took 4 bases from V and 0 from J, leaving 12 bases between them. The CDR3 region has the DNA TGTGCCAGCTCACGGCTGCGCAGGGACCAAGAGACCCAGTACTTC. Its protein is CASSRLRRDQETQYF.